The present T cell receptor (beta chain) was sequenced within a study of early T cells in non-severe SARS-CoV-2 infection. Study-wide context: Sequencing targeted bulk RNA from unsorted whole blood, leaving chains unpaired.

From germline, CDR1 is DFQATT and CDR2 SNEGSKA (reference sequence). The CDR3 extends over 14 amino acids. Trimming took off 6 bases at V and 7 bases at J, with 21 bases between the two ends. Unique molecular identifiers were attached to individual cDNA molecules. Each CDR3 protein is one row after TCRdb ran MiXCR on the 5' RACE reads. Among about 80,000 distinct CDR3 sequences listed, roughly an eighth were seen once. Worth noting for this clonotype: Its antigen is undetermined.

Study-wide results and caveats: VDJdb matching, biased toward anti-spike CD8 responses, missed private and CD4 specificities.

This receptor was obtained from an adult who was a healthcare worker with PCR-confirmed SARS-CoV-2 infection or an uninfected control (not recorded which). The donor label of this sample is uncertain. This specimen was whole blood, taken at baseline. The rearrangement uses TRBV20-1 and TRBJ1-1, with D perhaps matching TRBD1 (5 bases). The CDR3 region is CSAPPPGDYGEAFF. The CDR3 nucleotides read TGCAGTGCCCCACCCCCCGGGGACTACGGTGAAGCTTTCTTT.